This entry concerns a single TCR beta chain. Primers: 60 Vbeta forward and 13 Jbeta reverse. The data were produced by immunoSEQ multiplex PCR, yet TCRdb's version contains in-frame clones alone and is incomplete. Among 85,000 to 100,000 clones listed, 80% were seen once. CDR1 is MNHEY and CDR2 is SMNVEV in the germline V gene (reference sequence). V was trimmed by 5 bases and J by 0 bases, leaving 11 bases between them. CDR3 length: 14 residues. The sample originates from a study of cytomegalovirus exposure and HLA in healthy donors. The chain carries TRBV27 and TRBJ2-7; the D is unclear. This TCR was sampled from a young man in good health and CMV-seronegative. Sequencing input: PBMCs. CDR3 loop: CASSVTPSSYEQYF. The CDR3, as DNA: TGTGCCAGCAGTGTGACACCGAGCTCCTACGAGCAGTACTTC.